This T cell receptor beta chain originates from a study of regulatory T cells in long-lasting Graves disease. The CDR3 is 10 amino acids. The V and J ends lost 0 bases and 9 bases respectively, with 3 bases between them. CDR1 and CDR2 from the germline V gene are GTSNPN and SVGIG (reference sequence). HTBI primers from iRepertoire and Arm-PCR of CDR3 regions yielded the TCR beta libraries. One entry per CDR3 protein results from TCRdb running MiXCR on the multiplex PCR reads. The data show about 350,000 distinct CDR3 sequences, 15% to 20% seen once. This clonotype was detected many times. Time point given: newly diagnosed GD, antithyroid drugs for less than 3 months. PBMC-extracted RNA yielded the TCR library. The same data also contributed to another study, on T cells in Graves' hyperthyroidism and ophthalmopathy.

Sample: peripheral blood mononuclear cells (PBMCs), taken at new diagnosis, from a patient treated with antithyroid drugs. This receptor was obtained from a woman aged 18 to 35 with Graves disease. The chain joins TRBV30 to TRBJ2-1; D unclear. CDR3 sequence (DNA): TGTGCCTGGAGTGTACTTGAGCAGTTCTTC. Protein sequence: CAWSVLEQFF.